These 22 T cell receptor beta chains originate from one sample sequenced in a study of T cells in Graves' hyperthyroidism and ophthalmopathy. Amplification of TCR beta CDR3 regions used RNA as the template. HTBI primers were used for first-round RT-PCR of the TCR CDR3. TCRdb itself ran the multiplex PCR reads through MiXCR, one entry per CDR3 protein. The sample holds approximately 640,000 distinct CDR3 sequences, 15% to 20% seen once. Input material: blood. Receptors originate from a man aged 45-60 years with Graves' hyperthyroidism.

This clonotype appeared a few times. The V and J genes are TRBV5-1 and TRBJ1-2, with no clear D. This CDR3 has 14 amino acids. CDR1 is SGHRS, CDR2 YFSETQ, per germline. Trimming removed 0 bases at V and 4 bases at J, with 10 bases between. CDR3 residues: CASSLEHGIYGYTF. CDR3 DNA sequence: TGCGCCAGCAGCTTGGAACACGGCATCTATGGCTACACCTTC.

This clonotype showed up many times. V usage is TRBV6-1 and J usage is TRBJ2-1, with no clear D. The V gene lost 4 bases and the J gene lost 2 bases, with 12 bases spanning the gap. Germline V gene lookup returns CDR1 MNHNS and CDR2 SASEGT. The CDR3 is 15 residues long. The CDR3 here is CASSVAPLAYNEQFF. The DNA of the CDR3 is TGTGCCAGCAGTGTTGCGCCTCTGGCCTACAATGAGCAGTTCTTC.

This clonotype has just a few counts. The rearrangement joins TRBV5-1 to TRBJ2-1, with D perhaps matching TRBD1 (7 bases). The V end lost 6 bases, the J end lost 5 bases, and 18 bases lay between the germline ends. Germline V lookup: CDR1 SGHRS, CDR2 YFSETQ. The CDR3 loop spans 15 amino acids. CDR3 in amino acids: CASIHAGGGNNEQFF. In DNA form, the CDR3 reads TGCGCCAGCATTCATGCAGGGGGAGGTAACAATGAGCAGTTCTTC.

The sample holds a few counts of this clonotype. This chain uses TRBV7-8 with TRBJ2-1; D is perhaps TRBD1 (6 bases). The germline CDR1 and CDR2 sequences are SGHVS and FQNEAQ. The germline V and J ends were trimmed by 5 bases and 4 bases, with 12 bases remaining between them. CDR3 length equals 14 residues. The CDR3 DNA reads TGTGCCAGCAGCGCACGGACAGCGTACAATGAGCAGTTCTTC. It is translated as CASSARTAYNEQFF.

There are many counts of this clonotype. This chain joins TRBV2 and TRBJ1-4; unclear D gene. The germline CDR1 and CDR2 sequences are SNHLY and FYNNEI. The CDR3 runs to 14 residues. V was cut by 1 base and J by 11 bases, with 14 bases left in between. CDR3 region: CASSEVAGGGKLFF. The CDR3 nucleotides are TGTGCCAGCAGTGAAGTAGCAGGTGGAGGGAAACTGTTTTTT.

This clonotype was recorded at least ten times. This rearrangement joins TRBV11-2 to TRBJ2-7; possible D gene TRBD2, 5 bases. The CDR3 runs to 13 residues. V was pared by 5 bases and J by 4 bases, with 12 bases between. Germline values: CDR1 SGHAT, CDR2 FQNNGV. CDR3 in DNA: TGTGCCAGCAGCGAAGCGGATCTATACGAGCAGTACTTC. Translated: CASSEADLYEQYF.

This clonotype came up a few times. This chain uses TRBV29-1 with TRBJ1-2; D perhaps matches TRBD1 (5 bases). Trimming removed 7 bases from V and 8 bases from J, with 20 bases in between. Per the germline V gene, CDR1 is SQVTM and CDR2 is ANQGSEA. The CDR3 contains 13 residues. The CDR3 nucleotides are TGCAGCGGTGGAGCGGGACCCCACGAGGGCTACACCTTC. It yields the protein CSGGAGPHEGYTF.

This clonotype was seen many times. The J gene is TRBJ2-2, the V gene TRBV6-1; 9 bases agree with TRBD1. Germline V CDR1 and CDR2: MNHNS, SASEGT. J lost 0 bases, V lost 4 bases, and 3 bases had no gene match. The CDR3 has 16 amino acids. CDR3 residues: CASSGRQGANTGELFF. CDR3 DNA sequence: TGTGCCAGCAGTGGACGACAGGGGGCGAACACCGGGGAGCTGTTTTTT.

J is TRBJ1-5 and V is TRBV28; TRBD1 matches 7 bases. Germline-derived CDR1 and CDR2 are MDHEN and SYDVKM. V was pared by 4 bases and J by 5 bases, with 14 bases of the junction left unmatched. The CDR3 spans 17 residues. CDR3 nucleotides: TGTGCCAGCAGTTCCTCCCCGCGAGAGGGGGCCTATCAGCCCCAGCATTTT. Translated, it gives CASSSSPREGAYQPQHF.

This clonotype has ten or more counts. At one of its ends the junction is not consistent with the germline gene, which may arise from a read error. The chain combines TRBV7-9 with TRBJ2-7; TRBD1 matches 8 bases. Germline V gene data show CDR1 as SEHNR and CDR2 as FQNEAQ (reference sequence). The CDR3 has 12 amino acids. CDR3: CASRSDRDEQYF. The CDR3 DNA follows: TGCGCCAGCAGATCGGACAGGGACGAGCAGTACTTC.

This clonotype was detected only a few times. The J gene is TRBJ2-3, the V gene TRBV20-1; a possible D gene is TRBD2 (7 bases). Germline V gives CDR1 DFQATT, CDR2 SNEGSKA (reference sequence). V lost 5 bases to trimming and J lost 0 bases, with 27 bases between them. The CDR3 consists of 19 residues. Written as DNA, the CDR3 is TGCAGTGCTTTTTACCCCCCCGCCGCGAGCGGGACAAGCACAGATACGCAGTATTTT. Protein sequence: CSAFYPPAASGTSTDTQYF.

V usage is TRBV6-1 and J usage is TRBJ1-6; D unclear. The CDR3 covers 17 residues. Germline CDR1 and CDR2: MNHNS and SASEGT. The V and J ends lost 1 base and 6 bases respectively, with 16 bases between them. The CDR3 DNA reads as TGTGCCAGCAGTGAAGGGCCTCGCAAGGGCTCTAATTCACCCCTCCACTTT. Protein sequence: CASSEGPRKGSNSPLHF.

In its sample, this clonotype was seen a few times. This chain uses TRBV7-2 with TRBJ1-6; D unresolved. The ends were cut back, 5 bases at V and 12 bases at J, with 17 bases in the middle. CDR1 and CDR2 from the germline V gene are SGHTA and FQGNSA. The CDR3 runs 14 residues. The CDR3 is CASSPGAATGPLHF. CDR3 bases: TGTGCCAGCAGCCCCGGTGCGGCCACGGGACCCCTCCACTTT. Together with reference TRBV7-2 and TRBJ1-6, the CDR3 gives the full variable domain: GAGVSQSPSNKVTEKGKDVELRCDPISGHTALYWYRQSLGQGLEFLIYFQGNSAPDKSGLPSDRFSAERTGGSVSTLTIQRTQQEDSAVYLCASSPGAATGPLHFGNGTRLTVT.

The chain has TRBV5-8 and TRBJ2-7; 7 bases align to TRBD2. CDR3 length: 15 amino acids. V was pared by 1 base and J by 3 bases, with 7 bases of the junction left unmatched. Per germline, CDR1 SGHTS and CDR2 YDEGEE. The CDR3 bases are TGTGCCAGCAGCTTGCAACTAGCGTTAAACTACGAGCAGTACTTC. Translation gives CASSLQLALNYEQYF.

In this sample, this clonotype turned up many times. V usage is TRBV29-1 and J usage is TRBJ2-3, with D possibly TRBD2 on 6 matching bases. V was cut by 1 base and J by 0 bases, with 11 bases left in between. CDR3 length: 15 residues. CDR1 SQVTM and CDR2 ANQGSEA come from the germline V gene. The chain's CDR3 is CSVEGGSGSTDTQYF. The CDR3 nucleotides read TGCAGCGTTGAAGGAGGCAGCGGGAGCACAGATACGCAGTATTTT.

The CDR3 DNA is TGTGCCAGCAGTGGGGAGTTCGAGGGCCAGTACTTC. Its translation is CASSGEFEGQYF. The chain carries TRBV2 and TRBJ2-5; tentative D call: TRBD2 (5 bases). Trimming pared 4 bases from V and 10 bases from J, leaving 13 bases between. CDR1 and CDR2 from the germline V gene are SNHLY and FYNNEI. The CDR3 runs 12 residues.

The table lists this clonotype with a count of one. The rearrangement links TRBV13 to TRBJ1-2; perhaps TRBD1 as D (6 bases). V was cut by 4 bases and J by 4 bases, with 13 bases left in between. CDR3 length equals 14 residues. Germline loops: CDR1 PRHDT, CDR2 FYEKMQ (reference sequence). The CDR3 sequence: CASSSPLDSYGYTF. CDR3 DNA: TGTGCCAGCAGCTCCCCCTTGGACAGCTATGGCTACACCTTC.

This chain links TRBV20-1 with TRBJ1-5; D remains ambiguous. Germline V lookup: CDR1 DFQATT, CDR2 SNEGSKA (reference sequence). CDR3 length: 16 amino acids. The V end was cut by 0 bases, the J end by 0 bases, with 12 bases between. The CDR3 sequence: CSARDDRGFSNQPQHF. The CDR3 nucleotides read TGCAGTGCTAGAGATGACCGGGGATTTAGCAATCAGCCCCAGCATTTT.

The chain employs TRBV7-9 and TRBJ2-2; D is uncertain. The CDR3 sequence is 12 residues long. The germline V gene has CDR1 SEHNR and CDR2 FQNEAQ (reference sequence). V gave up 2 bases and J gave up 9 bases, with 7 bases separating them. The CDR3: CASSLSLRELFF. The CDR3 DNA is TGTGCCAGCAGCTTATCCCTCCGGGAGCTGTTTTTT.

This clonotype was found a few times. The chain has TRBV30 and TRBJ2-5; D possibly uses TRBD1 or TRBD2 (5 bases each). This CDR3 is 16 amino acids long. The V end was cut by 0 bases, the J end by 2 bases, with 16 bases between. Germline CDR1 reads GTSNPN; CDR2 reads SVGIG (reference sequence). The CDR3 region has the DNA TGTGCCTGGAGTGTTTGGGGGAGCGCAAAACAAGAGACCCAGTACTTC. This translates into CAWSVWGSAKQETQYF.

V and J are TRBV27 and TRBJ2-1, with D unclear. CDR3 length: 16 residues. V lost 5 bases, J lost 0 bases, and 14 bases lay in between. Germline assignment: CDR1 MNHEY and CDR2 SMNVEV (reference sequence). The CDR3 DNA sequence: TGTGCCAGCAGTAAAAGACTGGCTGGCTCCTACAATGAGCAGTTCTTC. Its translation is CASSKRLAGSYNEQFF.

This clonotype showed up just a few times. For the CDR3, the DNA is TGTGCCAGCTCACCACCGGCACAGGGTCAGGAGCAGTACTTC. Its protein is CASSPPAQGQEQYF. The chain couples TRBV18 to TRBJ2-7, with TRBD1 as a possible D gene (6 bases). The V gene's germline CDR1 is KGHSH and CDR2 LQKENI. The CDR3 spans 14 residues. V lost 0 bases and J 7 bases, leaving 13 bases between the germline ends.